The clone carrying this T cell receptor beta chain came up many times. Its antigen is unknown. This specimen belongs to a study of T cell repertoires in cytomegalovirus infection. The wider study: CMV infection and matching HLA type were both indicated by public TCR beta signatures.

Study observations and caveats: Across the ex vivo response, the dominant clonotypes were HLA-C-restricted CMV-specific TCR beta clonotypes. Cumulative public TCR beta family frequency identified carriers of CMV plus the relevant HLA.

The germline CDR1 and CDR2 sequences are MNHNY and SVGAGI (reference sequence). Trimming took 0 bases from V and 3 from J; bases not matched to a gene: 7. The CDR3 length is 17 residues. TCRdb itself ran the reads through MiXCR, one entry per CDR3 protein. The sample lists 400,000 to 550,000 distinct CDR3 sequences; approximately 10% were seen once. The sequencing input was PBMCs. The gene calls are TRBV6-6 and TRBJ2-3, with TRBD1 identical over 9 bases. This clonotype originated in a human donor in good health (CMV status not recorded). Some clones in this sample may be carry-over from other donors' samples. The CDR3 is CASSYSTGGAGTDTQYF. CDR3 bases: TGTGCCAGCAGTTACTCAACAGGGGGCGCAGGGACAGATACGCAGTATTTT.